The T cell receptor (beta chain) under discussion was sequenced for a study of blood T cell repertoires in COVID-19. Study-wide context: Acute-phase and convalescent COVID-19 samples originated in the United States, Italy and Spain. In each case, the material was cDNA or gDNA derived from T cells, B-cell-depleted T cells, or PBMCs.

This CDR3 is 18 amino acids long. The ends lost 6 bases at V and 1 base at J; junction bases unmatched: 10. Germline assignment: CDR1 SGHNT and CDR2 YENEEA. Per the authors' pipeline: Amplifying reference gene primers gave estimates of nucleated cell counts. The data were produced by immunoSEQ multiplex PCR, yet TCRdb's version contains in-frame clones alone and is incomplete. From that table come the V and J calls and clone size; the DNA was used to work out D and trimming. In the table there are 80,000 to 85,000 clones, about four fifths of which are singletons. The chain is built from TRBV11-3 and TRBJ2-2, with 11 nucleotides matching TRBD1. This clonotype was sampled from a human donor in a cohort sampled during active COVID-19. The sample taken for sequencing was peripheral blood. DNA of the CDR3: TGTGCCAGCAGACCAGGACAGGGGGCGCCGGAGAACACCGGGGAGCTGTTTTTT. This sequence encodes CASRPGQGAPENTGELFF.